Listed here are 31 T cell receptor beta chains from one sample, sequenced in a study of vaccination effects on CD4 cells after COVID-19. No antigen is known for these receptors. Measured with immunoSEQ multiplex PCR; TCRdb has only the in-frame clones, and not every one. The data hold roughly 51,000 clones, with around 80% observed a single time. Isolation of CD4+ T cells took place after approximately 10 days of culture. This person caught SARS-CoV-2 sometime from March to December 2020, and PCR testing confirmed the infection. Of the BNT162b2 and mRNA-1273 vaccines, participants received two doses of one or the other. This sample comprised CD4+ T cells from PBMCs cultured without peptide, obtained after COVID-19 vaccination. These receptors were taken from a human donor who had a prior SARS-CoV-2 infection.

The V and J genes are TRBV6-1 and TRBJ1-6; tentatively, D is TRBD1 (5 bases). Germline CDR1 and CDR2: MNHNS and SASEGT. Trimming took off 0 bases at V and 14 bases at J, with 14 bases between the two ends. The CDR3 totals 14 residues. The CDR3 spells CASSEAVAGVTLHF. The CDR3 nucleotides are TGTGCCAGCAGTGAAGCAGTCGCGGGGGTCACCCTCCACTTT.

This chain's CDR3 is CASSSGPQGETQYF. CDR3 sequence (DNA): TGCGCCAGCAGCTCAGGTCCCCAGGGGGAGACCCAGTACTTC. This chain connects TRBV5-1 to TRBJ2-5, with D possibly matching TRBD1 (6 bases). Germline lookup yields CDR1 SGHRS and CDR2 YFSETQ. The CDR3 consists of 14 residues. V lost 3 bases and J lost 5, with 14 bases in between.

The CDR3 coding sequence is TGTGCCAGCAGCCCCCGGGACGTTATAGGCTACACCTTC. Translating gives CASSPRDVIGYTF. The J gene is TRBJ1-2, the V gene TRBV9; D possibly corresponds to TRBD1 (5 bases). V was trimmed by 4 bases and J by 8 bases, leaving 15 bases between them. Germline V gene lookup returns CDR1 SGDLS and CDR2 YYNGEE. The CDR3 runs to 13 residues.

This chain links TRBV27 with TRBJ2-6; TRBD1 matches at 8 bases. The CDR3 is 17 residues long. Germline V gives CDR1 MNHEY, CDR2 SMNVEV (reference sequence). V was clipped by 6 bases and J by 0 bases; unmatched bases: 7. For the CDR3, the DNA is TGTGCCAGCAGACAAGGACAGGGACGCTCTGGGGCCAACGTCCTGACTTTC. Amino acid sequence: CASRQGQGRSGANVLTF.

The chain joins TRBV10-3 to TRBJ2-7; 12 nucleotides align to TRBD2. Germline V gene sequence: CDR1 ENHRY, CDR2 SYGVKD. V dropped 4 bases and J dropped 3; count of bases not matched to a gene: 1. The CDR3 runs to 14 residues. CDR3: CAISGTSGNYEQYF. The CDR3, as DNA: TGTGCCATCAGTGGGACTAGCGGGAACTACGAGCAGTACTTC.

This clone was observed a handful of times. CDR3 sequence (DNA): TGTGCCAGCTGCCGGGACGCCTCCCGGCGGACCCAGTACTTC. It encodes CASCRDASRRTQYF. The rearrangement joins TRBV6-2 or TRBV6-3 to TRBJ2-5, with D tentatively TRBD1 or TRBD2 (5 bases each). CDR3 length equals 14 residues. Between the trimmed V and J ends, which lost 8 bases and 7 bases, there was a span of 20 bases. In germline, CDR1 is MNHEY, CDR2 SVGEGT.

With regard to this clone: At one boundary the junction diverges from the germline segment, which might be a read error. The V and J genes are TRBV7-9 and TRBJ1-2, with 8 bases aligning to TRBD1. CDR3 length: 15 residues. Looked up from germline, CDR1 is SEHNR and CDR2 is FQNEAQ (reference sequence). The CDR3 sequence is CASSLGQGEYYGYTF. The CDR3 DNA reads TGTGCCAGCAGTTTAGGACAGGGTGAATACTATGGCTACACCTTC.

Concerning this clone: Other DNA sequences in this specimen translate into the identical CDR3. This chain links TRBV24-1 with TRBJ2-7; D not resolved. Germline loops: CDR1 KGHDR, CDR2 SFDVKD. The CDR3 spans 13 residues. Trimming cost V 4 bases and J 2 bases, with 8 bases left between them. The CDR3 region is CATSDPLTYEQYF. DNA of the CDR3: TGTGCCACCAGTGACCCCCTAACCTACGAGCAGTACTTC.

The chain links TRBV5-1 to TRBJ1-1; D remains ambiguous. The germline CDR1 and CDR2 sequences are SGHRS and YFSETQ. The V end was cut by 7 bases, the J end by 5 bases, with 15 bases between. The CDR3 sequence is 13 residues long. As DNA, the CDR3 is TGCGCCAGCCCTCGGACGATCCAAACTGAAGCTTTCTTT. Translated: CASPRTIQTEAFF.

There are a few counts of this clone. This chain connects TRBV12-5 to TRBJ1-2, with no clear D. The ends were cut back, 9 bases at V and 4 bases at J, with 15 bases in the middle. This CDR3 contains 13 residues. Germline lookup yields CDR1 LGHNT and CDR2 FRNRAP. CDR3 sequence: CASLSPGLYGYTF. CDR3 nucleotide sequence: TGTGCTAGCCTGTCCCCGGGTCTCTATGGCTACACCTTC. Based on the CDR3 plus reference TRBV12-5 and TRBJ1-2, the full variable domain is DARVTQTPRHKVTEMGQEVTMRCQPILGHNTVFWYRQTMMQGLELLAYFRNRAPLDDSGMPKDRFSAEMPDATLATLKIQPSEPRDSAVYFCASLSPGLYGYTFGSGTRLTVV.

The chain joins TRBV7-2 to TRBJ1-1; D is undetermined. CDR3 length equals 17 residues. V dropped 3 bases and J dropped 1 base, with 18 bases sitting between them. The germline V gene has CDR1 SGHTA and CDR2 FQGNSA. CDR3 sequence: CASSLFRSNAPNTEAFF. DNA for the CDR3: TGTGCCAGCAGCTTGTTCAGAAGTAACGCTCCGAACACTGAAGCTTTCTTT.

J is TRBJ1-1 and V is TRBV2, with a weak D call TRBD1 (5 bases). The germline gives CDR1 SNHLY, CDR2 FYNNEI. Trimming removed 6 bases at V and 6 bases at J, with 20 bases between. This CDR3 has 15 residues. The DNA for the CDR3 is TGTGCCAGCAGGGGGACGAGAGATTCCTTTTCTGAAGCTTTCTTT. This translates into CASRGTRDSFSEAFF.

The chain uses TRBV10-3 and TRBJ1-5, with D uncertain. Trimming stripped 5 bases from V and 2 bases from J, with 13 bases between. The CDR3 runs 15 residues. Germline CDR1 and CDR2: ENHRY and SYGVKD. The CDR3 here is CAISSDGGGNQPQHF. CDR3 DNA sequence: TGTGCCATCAGTTCCGACGGTGGTGGCAATCAGCCCCAGCATTTT.

The chain is built from TRBV2 and TRBJ1-2; no clear D gene. This CDR3 has 9 amino acids. Germline CDR1 and CDR2: SNHLY and FYNNEI. Trimming pared 9 bases from V and 4 bases from J, leaving 3 bases between. CDR3 loop: CARTYGYTF. The CDR3 nucleotides read TGTGCCAGGACCTATGGCTACACCTTC.

The chain recombines TRBV20-1 with TRBJ2-1, with D uncertain. Germline V gene lookup returns CDR1 DFQATT and CDR2 SNEGSKA (reference sequence). The CDR3 spans 12 residues. Between the trimmed V and J ends, which lost 3 bases and 6 bases, there was a span of 9 bases. The DNA for the CDR3 is TGCAGTGCTAGTTCCCATTCCAATGAGCAGTTCTTC. Amino acid sequence: CSASSHSNEQFF.

The V call is TRBV3-1 (or the pseudogene TRBV3-2), the J call TRBJ2-2; D is uncertain. The CDR3 runs to 16 residues. Germline V gene lookup returns CDR1 LGHDT and CDR2 YNNKEL (reference sequence). Trimming stripped 0 bases from V and 7 bases from J, with 15 bases between. The CDR3, as DNA: TGTGCCAGCAGCCAAGATCGTGGTAGTGGTGGCGGGGAGCTGTTTTTT. This sequence encodes CASSQDRGSGGGELFF.

V usage is TRBV7-9 and J usage is TRBJ2-7, with D possibly being TRBD1 (6 bases). The CDR3 has 16 residues. Trimming removed 1 base at V and 0 bases at J, with 13 bases between. Looked up from germline, CDR1 is SEHNR and CDR2 is FQNEAQ (reference sequence). CDR3 protein: CASSLGIGQTSYEQYF. The CDR3 DNA follows: TGTGCCAGCAGCTTAGGCATCGGACAGACCTCCTACGAGCAGTACTTC.

The chain links TRBV4-2 to TRBJ2-6; TRBD1 matches 8 bases. V lost 1 base to trimming and J lost 4 bases; unmatched junction nucleotides: 12. The V gene's germline CDR1 is LGHNA and CDR2 YNFKEQ. The CDR3 consists of 19 residues. CDR3 protein: CASSQVQGALAGGANVLTF. CDR3 in DNA: TGTGCCAGCAGCCAAGTGCAGGGGGCTCTTGCGGGAGGGGCCAACGTCCTGACTTTC.

This sequence joins TRBV7-9 and TRBJ2-7; D ambiguous. The CDR3 totals 13 residues. CDR1 and CDR2 (germline): SEHNR, FQNEAQ (reference sequence). The V end was cut by 2 bases, the J end by 2 bases, with 7 bases between. CDR3 sequence reads: CASSLTGPYEQYF. Written as DNA, the CDR3 is TGTGCCAGCAGCTTAACGGGTCCCTACGAGCAGTACTTC.

The rearrangement joins TRBV24-1 to TRBJ2-5; D is ambiguous. The CDR3 loop spans 14 amino acids. Germline CDR1 reads KGHDR; CDR2 reads SFDVKD. Trimming removed 6 bases at V and 2 bases at J, with 12 bases between. The CDR3, as DNA: TGTGCCACCAGTCCAGGTTACTCTCAAGAGACCCAGTACTTC. This sequence encodes CATSPGYSQETQYF.

The chain uses TRBV4-1 and TRBJ2-1; D tentatively reads TRBD1 or TRBD2 (6 bases each). Germline lookup yields CDR1 MGHRA and CDR2 YSYEKL. The CDR3 covers 14 residues. V lost 4 bases and J 8 bases, leaving 15 bases between the germline ends. The CDR3 reads CASSLNDRRDEQFF. The CDR3 DNA sequence: TGCGCCAGCAGCCTCAATGACAGGAGGGATGAGCAGTTCTTC.

The V and J genes are TRBV30 and TRBJ1-4; 8 bases match TRBD1. The CDR3 is made up of 14 amino acids. V gave up 5 bases and J gave up 7 bases; unmatched junction bases: 9. Germline V gene sequence: CDR1 GTSNPN, CDR2 SVGIG (reference sequence). In DNA, the CDR3 is TGTGCCTGGGGACGGACAGGGATTGGTGAAAAACTGTTTTTT. This codes for CAWGRTGIGEKLFF.

The rearrangement uses TRBV6-1 and TRBJ2-7; D is perhaps TRBD1 or TRBD2 (5 bases each). V lost 2 bases and J lost 3, with 11 bases in between. The CDR3 is 14 residues long. CDR1 MNHNS and CDR2 SASEGT come from the germline V gene. CDR3 DNA sequence: TGTGCCAGCAGTGAAATGAGGGGCAGCTACGAGCAGTACTTC. It encodes CASSEMRGSYEQYF.

By proportion, this clone is medium-sized. J is TRBJ1-3 and V is TRBV28, with D unresolved. V was shortened by 1 base and J by 1 base, with 8 bases between the two germline ends. The germline gives CDR1 MDHEN, CDR2 SYDVKM. The CDR3 is made up of 15 amino acids. The DNA for the CDR3 is TGTGCCAGCAGTTTATTCGGGCTATCTGGAAACACCATATATTTT. Translating gives CASSLFGLSGNTIYF.

The chain carries TRBV6-5 and TRBJ1-2; TRBD1 might be the D (5 bases). There are 13 residues in the CDR3. The ends were cut back, 5 bases at V and 8 bases at J, with 15 bases in the middle. The germline V gene has CDR1 MNHEY and CDR2 SVGAGI. Written as DNA, the CDR3 is TGTGCCAGCAGTAGGGACCGCAAGGGGGGCTACACCTTC. This translates into CASSRDRKGGYTF.

The chain has TRBV2 and TRBJ2-2; D gene ambiguous. V lost 4 bases and J 5 bases, leaving 8 bases between the germline ends. This CDR3 has 13 amino acids. Germline V CDR1 and CDR2: SNHLY, FYNNEI. The CDR3 nucleotides are TGTGCCAGCAGTGTCGAGGAGACCGGGGAGCTGTTTTTT. Amino acid sequence: CASSVEETGELFF.

The V and J genes are TRBV6-2 or TRBV6-3 and TRBJ2-5; 9 bases fit TRBD2. Germline loops: CDR1 MNHEY, CDR2 SVGEGT. There are 15 residues in the CDR3. V trimming: 4 bases; J trimming: 3 bases; junction bases outside the gene matches: 6. This chain's CDR3 is CASSLAGEGEETQYF. The DNA for the CDR3 is TGTGCCAGCAGTTTAGCGGGAGAGGGTGAAGAGACCCAGTACTTC.

This clone was seen once. The rearrangement joins TRBV2 to TRBJ2-7, with D hard to call. V lost 6 bases, J lost 2 bases, and 11 bases lay in between. The CDR3 is made up of 13 amino acids. The germline CDR1 and CDR2 sequences are SNHLY and FYNNEI. CDR3 bases: TGTGCCAGCAGCAACCGGGTCCCCTACGAGCAGTACTTC. This encodes CASSNRVPYEQYF.

This sequence joins TRBV19 and TRBJ1-2; D is perhaps TRBD1 (6 bases). CDR1 LNHDA and CDR2 SQIVND come from the germline V gene (reference sequence). V was clipped by 4 bases and J by 8 bases, with 17 bases between them. The CDR3 has 14 amino acids. CDR3 amino acids: CASSSRGGAGGYTF. CDR3 DNA: TGTGCCAGTAGTAGTCGAGGGGGGGCCGGGGGCTACACCTTC. Looking up the rest from reference TRBV19 and TRBJ1-2 gives the full variable domain: DGGITQSPKYLFRKEGQNVTLSCEQNLNHDAMYWYRQDPGQGLRLIYYSQIVNDFQKGDIAEGYSVSREKKESFPLTVTSAQKNPTAFYLCASSSRGGAGGYTFGSGTRLTVV.

This chain joins TRBV11-2 and TRBJ1-5, with no clear D. The CDR3 totals 13 residues. Germline CDR1 SGHAT, CDR2 FQNNGV. V dropped 5 bases and J dropped 7 bases, with 12 bases sitting between them. Written as DNA, the CDR3 is TGTGCCAGCAGCGGAGGAATGGGGCAGCCCCAGCATTTT. Translated, it gives CASSGGMGQPQHF.

The chain carries TRBV5-1 and TRBJ1-6, with D perhaps TRBD1 (6 bases). The CDR3 sequence is 14 residues long. CDR1 is SGHRS and CDR2 is YFSETQ in the germline V gene. Trimming shortened V by 0 bases and J by 14 bases, and 15 bases separated the two germline ends. The CDR3, as DNA: TGCGCCAGCAGCTTGGGACAGGCGTCGGGCACCCTCCACTTT. The encoded protein is CASSLGQASGTLHF.